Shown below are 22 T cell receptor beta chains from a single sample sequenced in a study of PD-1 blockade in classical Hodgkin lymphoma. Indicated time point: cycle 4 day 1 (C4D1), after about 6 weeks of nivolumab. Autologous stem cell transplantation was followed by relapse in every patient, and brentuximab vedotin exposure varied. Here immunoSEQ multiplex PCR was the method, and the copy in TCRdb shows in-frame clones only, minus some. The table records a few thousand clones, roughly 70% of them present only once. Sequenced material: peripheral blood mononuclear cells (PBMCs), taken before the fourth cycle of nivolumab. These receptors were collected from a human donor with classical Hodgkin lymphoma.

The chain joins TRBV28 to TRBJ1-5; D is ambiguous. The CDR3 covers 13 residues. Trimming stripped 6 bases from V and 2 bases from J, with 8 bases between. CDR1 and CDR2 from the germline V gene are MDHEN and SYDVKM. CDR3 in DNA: TGTGCCAGCAGCATTGAGGGCAATCAGCCCCAGCATTTT. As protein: CASSIEGNQPQHF.

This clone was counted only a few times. CDR3 amino acids: CASSGTGSGYGYTF. The CDR3 DNA reads TGTGCCAGCAGTGGGACAGGGTCGGGGTATGGCTACACCTTC. The rearrangement joins TRBV2 to TRBJ1-2; TRBD1 matches 8 bases. This CDR3 contains 14 residues. Looked up from germline, CDR1 is SNHLY and CDR2 is FYNNEI. After removal of 4 bases from V and 5 bases from J, the junction contained 6 bases not matched to a gene.

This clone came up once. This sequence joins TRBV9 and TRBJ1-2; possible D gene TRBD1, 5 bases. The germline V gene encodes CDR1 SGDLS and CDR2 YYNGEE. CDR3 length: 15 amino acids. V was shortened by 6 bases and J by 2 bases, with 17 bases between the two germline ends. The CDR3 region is CASTPFEGTNYGYTF. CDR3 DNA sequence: TGTGCCAGCACCCCTTTTGAAGGGACCAACTATGGCTACACCTTC.

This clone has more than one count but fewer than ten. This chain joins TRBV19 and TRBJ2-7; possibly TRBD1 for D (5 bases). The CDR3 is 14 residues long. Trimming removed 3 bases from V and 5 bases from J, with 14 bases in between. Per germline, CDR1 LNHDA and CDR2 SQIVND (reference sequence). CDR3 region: CASSIAGISNEQYF. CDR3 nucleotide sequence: TGTGCCAGTAGTATTGCAGGGATAAGCAACGAGCAGTACTTC. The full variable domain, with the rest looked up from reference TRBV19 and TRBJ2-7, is DGGITQSPKYLFRKEGQNVTLSCEQNLNHDAMYWYRQDPGQGLRLIYYSQIVNDFQKGDIAEGYSVSREKKESFPLTVTSAQKNPTAFYLCASSIAGISNEQYFGPGTRLTVT.

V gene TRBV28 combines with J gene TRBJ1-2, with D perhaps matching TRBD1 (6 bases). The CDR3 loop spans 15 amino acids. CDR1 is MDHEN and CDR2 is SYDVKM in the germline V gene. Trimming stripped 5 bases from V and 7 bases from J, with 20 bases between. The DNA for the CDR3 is TGTGCCAGCAGTGCCCGTGGGGACACAACCCGTGGCTACACCTTC. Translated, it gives CASSARGDTTRGYTF.

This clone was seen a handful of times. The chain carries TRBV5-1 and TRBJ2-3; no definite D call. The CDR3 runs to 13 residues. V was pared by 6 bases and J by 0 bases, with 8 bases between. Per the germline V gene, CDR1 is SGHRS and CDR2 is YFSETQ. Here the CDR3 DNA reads TGCGCCAGCAACGACGCTAGCACAGATACGCAGTATTTT. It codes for CASNDASTDTQYF.

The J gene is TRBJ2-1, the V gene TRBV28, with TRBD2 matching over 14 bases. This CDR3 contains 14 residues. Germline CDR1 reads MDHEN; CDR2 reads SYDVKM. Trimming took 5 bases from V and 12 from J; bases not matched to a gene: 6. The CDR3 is CASSPGTSGSGQFF. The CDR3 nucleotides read TGTGCCAGCAGTCCCGGGACTAGCGGGAGCGGGCAGTTCTTC.

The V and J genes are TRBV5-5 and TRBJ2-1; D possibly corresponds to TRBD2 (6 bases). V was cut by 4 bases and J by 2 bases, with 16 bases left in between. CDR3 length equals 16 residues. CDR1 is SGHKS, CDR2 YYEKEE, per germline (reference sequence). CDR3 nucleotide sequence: TGTGCCAGCAGCCCCACGGAGGACTATACCTACAATGAGCAGTTCTTC. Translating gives CASSPTEDYTYNEQFF.

The CDR3 reads CASTRDSSTPLHF. The CDR3 bases are TGTGCCAGCACTAGGGACAGCTCTACACCCCTCCACTTT. The rearrangement links TRBV25-1 to TRBJ1-6; TRBD1 aligns across 7 bases. Trimming removed 7 bases from V and 11 bases from J; junction bases left unmatched: 8. The V gene's germline CDR1 is MGHDK and CDR2 SYGVNS. This CDR3 has 13 amino acids.

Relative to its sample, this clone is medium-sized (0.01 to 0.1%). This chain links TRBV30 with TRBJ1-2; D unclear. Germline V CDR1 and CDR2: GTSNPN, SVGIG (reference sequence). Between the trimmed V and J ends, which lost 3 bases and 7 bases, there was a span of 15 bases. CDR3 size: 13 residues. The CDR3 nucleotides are TGTGCCTGGAGCCCGGGCCCCGAAGGTGGCTACACCTTC. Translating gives CAWSPGPEGGYTF.

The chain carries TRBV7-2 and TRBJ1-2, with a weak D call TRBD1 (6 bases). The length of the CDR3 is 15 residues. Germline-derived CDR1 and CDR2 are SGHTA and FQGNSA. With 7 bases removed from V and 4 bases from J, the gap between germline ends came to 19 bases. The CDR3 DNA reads TGTGCCAGCACCCCAAAGGGGGTAATCGGCTATGGCTACACCTTC. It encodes CASTPKGVIGYGYTF.

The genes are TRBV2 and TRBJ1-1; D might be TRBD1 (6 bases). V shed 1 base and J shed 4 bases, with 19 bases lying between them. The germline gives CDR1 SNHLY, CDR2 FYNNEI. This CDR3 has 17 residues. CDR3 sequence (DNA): TGTGCCAGCAGTGAAGGGGGGCTCTCGGACGTTCGCACTGAAGCTTTCTTT. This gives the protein CASSEGGLSDVRTEAFF.

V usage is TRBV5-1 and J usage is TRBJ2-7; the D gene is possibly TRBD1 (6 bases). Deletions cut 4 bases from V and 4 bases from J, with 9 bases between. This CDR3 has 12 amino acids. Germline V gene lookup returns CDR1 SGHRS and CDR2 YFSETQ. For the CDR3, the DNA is TGCGCCAGCAGCCCCGGGACATACGAGCAGTACTTC. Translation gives CASSPGTYEQYF.

CDR3 sequence: CASSLSGSSGNTIYF. CDR3 DNA sequence: TGTGCCAGCAGTTTATCGGGCAGCTCTGGAAACACCATATATTTT. The chain uses TRBV27 and TRBJ1-3; D is unclear. Trimming cost V 0 bases and J 0 bases, with 6 bases left between them. Germline values: CDR1 MNHEY, CDR2 SMNVEV (reference sequence). The CDR3 loop spans 15 amino acids.

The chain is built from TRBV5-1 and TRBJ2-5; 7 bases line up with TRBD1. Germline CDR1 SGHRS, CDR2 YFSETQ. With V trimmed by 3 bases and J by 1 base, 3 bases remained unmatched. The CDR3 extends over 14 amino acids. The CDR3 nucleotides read TGCGCCAGCAGCTCGGACAGGAGCCAAGAGACCCAGTACTTC. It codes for CASSSDRSQETQYF.

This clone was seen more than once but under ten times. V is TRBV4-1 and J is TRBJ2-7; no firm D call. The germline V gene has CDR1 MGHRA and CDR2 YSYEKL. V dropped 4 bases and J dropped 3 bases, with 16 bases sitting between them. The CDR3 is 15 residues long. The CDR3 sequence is CASSRERTASYEQYF. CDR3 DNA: TGCGCCAGCAGCCGAGAGAGGACGGCGAGCTACGAGCAGTACTTC.

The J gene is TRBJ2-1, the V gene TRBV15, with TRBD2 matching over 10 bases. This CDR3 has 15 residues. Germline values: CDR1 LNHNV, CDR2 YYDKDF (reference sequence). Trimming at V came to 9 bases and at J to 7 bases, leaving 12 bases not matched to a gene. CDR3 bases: TGTGCCACACCTTTCGGAGCGGGAGGGCCGAATGAGCAGTTCTTC. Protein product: CATPFGAGGPNEQFF.

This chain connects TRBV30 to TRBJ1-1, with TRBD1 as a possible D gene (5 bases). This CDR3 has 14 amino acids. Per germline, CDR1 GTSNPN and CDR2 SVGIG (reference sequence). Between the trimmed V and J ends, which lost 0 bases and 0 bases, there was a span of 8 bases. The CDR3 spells CAWSVGTVNTEAFF. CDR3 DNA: TGTGCCTGGAGTGTCGGGACGGTGAACACTGAAGCTTTCTTT.

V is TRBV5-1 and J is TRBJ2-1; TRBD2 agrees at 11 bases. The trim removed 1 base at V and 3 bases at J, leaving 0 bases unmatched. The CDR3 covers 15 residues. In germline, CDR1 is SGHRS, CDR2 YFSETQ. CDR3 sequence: CASSLTSGSYNEQFF. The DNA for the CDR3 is TGCGCCAGCAGCTTGACTAGCGGGAGCTACAATGAGCAGTTCTTC.

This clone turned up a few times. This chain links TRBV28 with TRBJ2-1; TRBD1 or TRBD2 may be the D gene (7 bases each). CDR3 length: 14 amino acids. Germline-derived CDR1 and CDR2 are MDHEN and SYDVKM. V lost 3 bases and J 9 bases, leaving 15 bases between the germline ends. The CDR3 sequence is CASSFLSGGGEQFF. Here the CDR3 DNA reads TGTGCCAGCAGTTTCCTTTCAGGGGGGGGTGAGCAGTTCTTC.

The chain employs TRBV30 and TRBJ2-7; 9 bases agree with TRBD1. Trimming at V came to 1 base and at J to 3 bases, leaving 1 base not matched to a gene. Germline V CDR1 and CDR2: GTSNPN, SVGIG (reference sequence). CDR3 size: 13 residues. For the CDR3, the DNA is TGTGCCTGGAGTGGGGGACAGGGCTACGAGCAGTACTTC. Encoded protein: CAWSGGQGYEQYF.

CDR3 amino acids: CASSLEGAGHEQYF. CDR3 nucleotide sequence: TGTGCCAGCAGCTTGGAGGGGGCGGGTCACGAGCAGTACTTC. This rearrangement joins TRBV11-3 to TRBJ2-7; a weak D match, TRBD1 (7 bases). Trimming stripped 3 bases from V and 5 bases from J, with 14 bases between. Looked up from germline, CDR1 is SGHNT and CDR2 is YENEEA. The CDR3 extends over 14 amino acids. Drawing the rest from reference TRBV11-3 and TRBJ2-7, the complete variable domain is EAGVVQSPRYKIIEKKQPVAFWCNPISGHNTLYWYLQNLGQGPELLIRYENEEAVDDSQLPKDRFSAERLKGVDSTLKIQPAELGDSAVYLCASSLEGAGHEQYFGPGTRLTVT.